This T cell receptor (beta chain) originates from a study of PD-L1 blockade in urothelial cancer. Study in general: Blood drawn 3 weeks (second dose) and 6 weeks after treatment start was analyzed.

CDR1 is DFQATT and CDR2 is SNEGSKA in the germline V gene (reference sequence). V was shortened by 7 bases and J by 6 bases, with 10 bases between the two germline ends. This CDR3 is built from 11 residues. Libraries were prepared by immunoSEQ multiplex PCR; TCRdb keeps only in-frame clonotypes and omits some of them. The table has tens of thousands of clones, 82% seen once. Regarding the study as a whole: Lower than median blood TCR clonality before treatment predicted better survival.

About this clone: What it binds is unknown.

The specimen comprised PBMCs, sampled around atezolizumab (anti-PD-L1) treatment. The chain couples TRBV20-1 to TRBJ2-1; TRBD1 is a possible D gene (5 bases). The sequence was obtained from a man between 65 and 80 years old with urothelial cancer. The CDR3 DNA sequence: TGCAGTGTTTCTAGGGGCAATGAGCAGTTCTTC. Protein sequence: CSVSRGNEQFF.